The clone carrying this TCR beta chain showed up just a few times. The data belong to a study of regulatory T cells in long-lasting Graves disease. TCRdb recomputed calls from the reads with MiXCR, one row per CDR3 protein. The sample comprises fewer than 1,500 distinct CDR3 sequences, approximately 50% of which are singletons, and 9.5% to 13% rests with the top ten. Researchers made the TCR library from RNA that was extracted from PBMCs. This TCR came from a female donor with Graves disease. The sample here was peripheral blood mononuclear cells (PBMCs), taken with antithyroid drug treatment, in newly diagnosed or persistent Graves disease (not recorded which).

The CDR3 region is CASSLNRGSDYYTDTQYF. As DNA, the CDR3 is TGCGCCAGCAGCCTAAACCGCGGGTCAGACTACTACACAGATACGCAGTATTTT. The chain uses TRBV4-1 and TRBJ2-3; a possible D gene is TRBD2 (5 bases). Germline values: CDR1 MGHRA, CDR2 YSYEKL. The CDR3 has 18 amino acids. V lost 4 bases and J lost 2, with 22 bases in between.